These 27 T cell receptor beta chains were all obtained from the same sample, sequenced in a study of blood T cell repertoires in COVID-19. This table comes from immunoSEQ multiplex PCR, and its TCRdb copy is limited to in-frame clones, with some not included. The repertoire holds around 320,000 clones, with 70% to 90% as singletons. The source material was peripheral blood. The receptors here all came from a human donor in a cohort sampled during active COVID-19.

The rearrangement uses TRBV6-5 and TRBJ1-1; 7 nucleotides agree with TRBD1. The ends lost 6 bases at V and 4 bases at J; junction bases unmatched: 5. From germline, CDR1 is MNHEY and CDR2 SVGAGI. This CDR3 is built from 13 residues. In DNA, the CDR3 is TGTGCCAGCAGGAAACAGGGGAGCACTGAAGCTTTCTTT. Translating gives CASRKQGSTEAFF.

J is TRBJ2-1 and V is TRBV24-1; D remains ambiguous. The ends were cut back, 0 bases at V and 9 bases at J, with 8 bases in the middle. The CDR3 extends over 13 amino acids. From germline, CDR1 is KGHDR and CDR2 SFDVKD. The CDR3 region has the DNA TGTGCCACCAGTGATTTGTCAGGCCGTGAGCAGTTCTTC. This encodes CATSDLSGREQFF.

The V gene is TRBV4-2, the J gene TRBJ1-4, with D perhaps matching TRBD1 (6 bases). This CDR3 comprises 14 residues. Trimming left V 2 bases short and J 7 bases short, with 11 bases between. Per the germline V gene, CDR1 is LGHNA and CDR2 is YNFKEQ. The CDR3 DNA follows: TGTGCCAGCAGCCAAACAGGGCCGGTTGAAAAACTGTTTTTT. This codes for CASSQTGPVEKLFF.

The V gene is TRBV7-9, the J gene TRBJ1-1, with 8 positions matching TRBD1. Germline assignment: CDR1 SEHNR and CDR2 FQNEAQ (reference sequence). The length of the CDR3 is 14 residues. The V segment lost 6 bases and the J segment 2 bases; nucleotides outside the gene matches: 5. The CDR3 protein is CASSLTGGNTEAFF. The CDR3 DNA reads as TGTGCCAGCAGTTTAACAGGGGGTAACACTGAAGCTTTCTTT.

This clone appeared a few times. The DNA for the CDR3 is TGTGCCAGTAGGATACCGGGACAGGGACTAGCCGGGGAGCTGTTTTTT. Protein product: CASRIPGQGLAGELFF. J is TRBJ2-2 and V is TRBV19; D possibly corresponds to TRBD1 (9 bases). Germline CDR1 is LNHDA and CDR2 is SQIVND (reference sequence). Trimming removed 6 bases at V and 6 bases at J, with 20 bases between. This CDR3 spans 16 amino acids.

This chain joins TRBV6-5 and TRBJ1-5; D is unresolved. The CDR3 runs to 14 residues. Looked up from germline, CDR1 is MNHEY and CDR2 is SVGAGI. The ends were cut back, 10 bases at V and 6 bases at J, with 19 bases in the middle. The CDR3 sequence is CATQDGSGGQPQHF. DNA for the CDR3: TGTGCCACCCAGGACGGGAGCGGCGGTCAGCCCCAGCATTTT.

CDR3 coding DNA: TGTGCCACCAGCATACCGGGACAGACCGAAGCTTTCTTT. Its translation: CATSIPGQTEAFF. The V call is TRBV15, the J call TRBJ1-1; 7 nucleotides agree with TRBD1. The CDR3 consists of 13 residues. With V trimmed by 4 bases and J by 8 bases, 7 bases remained unmatched. In germline, CDR1 is LNHNV, CDR2 YYDKDF (reference sequence).

The chain employs TRBV3-1 (or the pseudogene TRBV3-2) and TRBJ1-2; the D gene is possibly TRBD1 (5 bases). The CDR3 contains 15 residues. The V gene's germline CDR1 is LGHDT and CDR2 YNNKEL (reference sequence). The ends were cut back, 4 bases at V and 4 bases at J, with 16 bases in the middle. The CDR3, as DNA: TGTGCCAGCAGCCTTAACGCGGGGGGGAGCTATGGCTACACCTTC. It specifies CASSLNAGGSYGYTF.

The chain employs TRBV9 and TRBJ2-7, with 9 bases that match TRBD1. This CDR3 region has 14 residues. Germline V gives CDR1 SGDLS, CDR2 YYNGEE. J was trimmed by 5 bases and V by 2 bases; bases with no gene match: 5. CDR3 DNA sequence: TGTGCCAGCAGCGTCCGGGACAGGGTCCACGAGCAGTACTTC. It is translated as CASSVRDRVHEQYF. Combining the CDR3 with reference TRBV9 and TRBJ2-7 gives the whole variable domain DSGVTQTPKHLITATGQRVTLRCSPRSGDLSVYWYQQSLDQGLQFLIQYYNGEERAKGNILERFSAQQFPDLHSELNLSSLELGDSALYFCASSVRDRVHEQYFGPGTRLTVT.

This clone turned up a few times. The chain links TRBV6-4 to TRBJ2-7, with 8 bases lining up with TRBD1. Germline-derived CDR1 and CDR2 are MRHNA and SNTAGT. This CDR3 has 13 residues. J was trimmed by 6 bases and V by 5 bases; bases with no gene match: 6. CDR3 protein: CASSLSGTGEQYF. CDR3 sequence (DNA): TGTGCCAGCAGTCTTTCCGGGACAGGCGAGCAGTACTTC.

The chain couples TRBV24-1 to TRBJ1-4; 11 bases align to TRBD1. CDR1 is KGHDR and CDR2 is SFDVKD in the germline V gene. Germline trimming cut 3 bases from V and 6 bases from J; bases unmatched to any gene: 5. The CDR3 spans 16 residues. The CDR3: CATSDPGQGADEKLFF. In DNA form, the CDR3 reads TGTGCCACCAGTGATCCTGGACAGGGGGCCGATGAAAAACTGTTTTTT.

V usage is TRBV30 and J usage is TRBJ1-6; TRBD1 agrees at 7 bases. Losses at the gene ends were 0 bases for V and 9 bases for J; bases not matched to a gene: 5. From germline, CDR1 is GTSNPN and CDR2 SVGIG (reference sequence). The CDR3 loop spans 14 amino acids. The CDR3 sequence is CAWSVTGEGSPLHF. Written as DNA, the CDR3 is TGTGCCTGGAGTGTAACAGGGGAAGGTTCACCCCTCCACTTT.

This clone has a handful of counts. V and J are TRBV7-3 and TRBJ1-1; D is possibly TRBD1 (6 bases). The CDR3 runs 13 residues. Germline V CDR1 and CDR2: SGHTA, FQGTGA. V lost 5 bases and J lost 13, with 20 bases in between. The DNA for the CDR3 is TGTGCCAGCAGCCCCTCCGGAACAGGGAGTCTTTTCTTT. It is translated as CASSPSGTGSLFF.

The chain carries TRBV10-3 and TRBJ2-1; 8 bases align to TRBD2. V lost 5 bases, J lost 8 bases, and 5 bases stayed unmatched. Germline V gene lookup returns CDR1 ENHRY and CDR2 SYGVKD. This CDR3 is built from 13 residues. The CDR3 reads CAISSGTRYEQFF. The CDR3 coding sequence is TGTGCCATCAGTTCCGGGACTAGGTATGAGCAGTTCTTC.

The genes are TRBV5-1 and TRBJ1-1; weak D call: TRBD1 (5 bases). This CDR3 is built from 14 residues. The ends were cut back, 0 bases at V and 7 bases at J, with 13 bases in the middle. The V gene's germline CDR1 is SGHRS and CDR2 YFSETQ. CDR3 sequence: CASSLESGRNEAFF. The CDR3 region has the DNA TGCGCCAGCAGCTTGGAGTCAGGGAGGAATGAAGCTTTCTTT.

This clone has more than one count but fewer than ten. The CDR3 nucleotides are TGCGCCAGCAGCATCGGGACAGGGCGTTACAATGAGCAGTTCTTC. Its protein is CASSIGTGRYNEQFF. The chain combines TRBV5-1 with TRBJ2-1, with 9 positions matching TRBD1. Germline CDR1 SGHRS, CDR2 YFSETQ. The CDR3 totals 15 residues. V lost 4 bases, J lost 4 bases, and 6 bases stayed unmatched.

The V and J genes are TRBV6-5 and TRBJ1-5; D unclear. Per the germline V gene, CDR1 is MNHEY and CDR2 is SVGAGI. This CDR3 has 13 amino acids. Between the trimmed V and J ends, which lost 2 bases and 3 bases, there was a span of 5 bases. The CDR3 is CASSYSTNQPQHF. CDR3 DNA sequence: TGTGCCAGCAGTTACAGCACCAATCAGCCCCAGCATTTT.

This clone is a singleton in its sample. This chain uses TRBV7-2 with TRBJ2-7; no firm D call. The germline V and J ends were trimmed by 1 base and 3 bases, with 7 bases remaining between them. From germline, CDR1 is SGHTA and CDR2 FQGNSA. The CDR3 is made up of 13 amino acids. In nucleotides, the CDR3 is TGTGCCAGCAGCTTAGGACACCTCTACGAGCAGTACTTC. Its protein is CASSLGHLYEQYF.

The chain combines TRBV19 with TRBJ2-5; 8 bases line up with TRBD1. Germline CDR1 reads LNHDA; CDR2 reads SQIVND (reference sequence). CDR3 size: 15 residues. The J segment lost 2 bases and the V segment lost 3 bases, leaving 5 bases of the junction unmatched. The CDR3 DNA reads as TGTGCCAGTAGTATTACAGGGGGTAGGCAAGAGACCCAGTACTTC. Its protein product is CASSITGGRQETQYF. Together with reference TRBV19 and TRBJ2-5, the CDR3 gives the full variable domain: DGGITQSPKYLFRKEGQNVTLSCEQNLNHDAMYWYRQDPGQGLRLIYYSQIVNDFQKGDIAEGYSVSREKKESFPLTVTSAQKNPTAFYLCASSITGGRQETQYFGPGTRLLVL.

CDR3 protein: CASSQLRTGELFF. The CDR3 DNA reads TGTGCCAGCAGCCAACTCCGCACCGGGGAGCTGTTTTTT. This chain uses TRBV14 with TRBJ2-2; D gene uncertain. The CDR3 covers 13 residues. Trimming stripped 2 bases from V and 4 bases from J, with 5 bases between. From germline, CDR1 is SGHDN and CDR2 FVKESK.

To note about this clone: Its ends do not fully match the called genes, so a read error is possible. The chain is built from TRBV6-5 and TRBJ1-2; D not certain. Per germline, CDR1 MNHEY and CDR2 SVGAGI. The CDR3 has 16 amino acids. This chain's CDR3 is CAGSYSGLRGGNGYTF. The CDR3, as DNA: TGTGCCGGCAGTTACTCGGGTCTCCGGGGTGGTAATGGCTACACCTTC.

A note on this clone: This sample also contains other DNA sequences that code for the same CDR3. This rearrangement joins TRBV6-1 to TRBJ1-1; D is unclear. The CDR3 is made up of 15 amino acids. V was cut by 0 bases and J by 1 base, with 9 bases left in between. Germline values: CDR1 MNHNS, CDR2 SASEGT. The CDR3 loop reads CASSEAGRKNTEAFF. CDR3 in DNA: TGTGCCAGCAGTGAAGCGGGCAGGAAGAACACTGAAGCTTTCTTT.

The V call is TRBV2, the J call TRBJ2-7; 8 bases align to TRBD2. The V gene's germline CDR1 is SNHLY and CDR2 FYNNEI. The CDR3 length is 13 residues. The junction had 3 bases not matched to a gene; V was cut back by 6 bases and J by 2 bases. The CDR3 DNA is TGTGCCAGCAGGCGCGGGGGGACCTACGAGCAGTACTTC. Protein sequence: CASRRGGTYEQYF.

The chain recombines TRBV9 with TRBJ2-3, with 16 bases matching TRBD2. Trimming took 2 bases from V and 0 from J; bases not matched to a gene: 6. This CDR3 spans 19 amino acids. Germline-derived CDR1 and CDR2 are SGDLS and YYNGEE. The CDR3 here is CASSVDGTSGGASTDTQYF. Here the CDR3 DNA reads TGTGCCAGCAGCGTCGATGGGACTAGCGGGGGGGCTAGCACAGATACGCAGTATTTT.

This clone was counted a few times. This chain joins TRBV25-1 and TRBJ1-2; a weak D match, TRBD1 (5 bases). The V gene's germline CDR1 is MGHDK and CDR2 SYGVNS. Deletions cut 4 bases from V and 0 bases from J, with 9 bases between. There are 14 residues in the CDR3. Written as DNA, the CDR3 is TGTGCCAGCAGTGTCACAGGAGCTAACTATGGCTACACCTTC. The encoded protein is CASSVTGANYGYTF.

The chain has TRBV2 and TRBJ2-1; possible D gene TRBD2, 5 bases. Trimming shortened V by 7 bases and J by 3 bases, and 13 bases separated the two germline ends. The germline V gene encodes CDR1 SNHLY and CDR2 FYNNEI. The CDR3 runs 14 residues. The CDR3: CASKKADYYNEQFF. The CDR3 DNA sequence: TGTGCCAGCAAGAAGGCAGACTACTACAATGAGCAGTTCTTC.

The chain employs TRBV24-1 and TRBJ1-5; no firm D call. This CDR3 spans 14 amino acids. With 2 bases removed from V and 2 bases from J, the gap between germline ends came to 6 bases. Germline-derived CDR1 and CDR2 are KGHDR and SFDVKD. CDR3 protein: CATSDSSGNQPQHF. The DNA for the CDR3 is TGTGCCACCAGTGATTCGTCAGGCAATCAGCCCCAGCATTTT.